The rows below give T cell receptor beta chains drawn from one sample of a study of cytomegalovirus exposure and HLA in healthy donors. Profiled with immunoSEQ multiplex PCR; TCRdb holds only in-frame clones, not every one. Of about 140,000 clones in the sample, 75% to 90% were seen once. Material for sequencing was PBMCs. Receptor source: a female donor in good health and CMV-seronegative. The CDR3 runs from the conserved cysteine through the conserved F or W. Each record gives: J gene, V gene, D gene, CDR3 protein. The D gene is left open where the match is weak.

J gene: TRBJ1-2
V gene: TRBV19
D gene: .
CDR3 protein: CASSIDNGYTF

J gene: TRBJ2-1
V gene: TRBV19
D gene: TRBD2
CDR3 protein: CAARTSGHNEQFF

J gene: TRBJ1-2
V gene: TRBV29-1
D gene: .
CDR3 protein: CSVEEGLDGYTF

J gene: TRBJ1-3
V gene: TRBV5-1
D gene: .
CDR3 protein: CASSLGQTSSGNTIYF

J gene: TRBJ1-2
V gene: TRBV12-5
D gene: .
CDR3 protein: CASGLGESYGYTF

J gene: TRBJ1-5
V gene: TRBV30
D gene: TRBD1
CDR3 protein: CAWSPSRTGGNQPQHF

J gene: TRBJ2-7
V gene: TRBV2
D gene: TRBD1
CDR3 protein: CASRPRTGPSYEQYF

J gene: TRBJ2-7
V gene: TRBV7-9
D gene: .
CDR3 protein: CASSYPTGGTREQYF

J gene: TRBJ1-5
V gene: TRBV11-3
D gene: .
CDR3 protein: CASSFEAQAAILSNQPQHF

J gene: TRBJ1-2
V gene: TRBV19
D gene: TRBD1
CDR3 protein: CASIGTGRYGYTF

J gene: TRBJ2-3
V gene: TRBV5-1
D gene: .
CDR3 protein: CASSLPAGRVADTQYF

J gene: TRBJ1-5
V gene: TRBV19
D gene: .
CDR3 protein: CASSIPPEGSGQPQHF

J gene: TRBJ2-7
V gene: TRBV6-5
D gene: .
CDR3 protein: CASSYVGGSYEQYF

J gene: TRBJ2-7
V gene: TRBV28
D gene: .
CDR3 protein: CASSPQEPLSYEQYF

J gene: TRBJ2-7
V gene: TRBV6-4
D gene: .
CDR3 protein: CASSAGENYEQYF

J gene: TRBJ1-5
V gene: TRBV27
D gene: .
CDR3 protein: CASSSTSADQPQHF

J gene: TRBJ1-1
V gene: TRBV14
D gene: .
CDR3 protein: CASSQGGRNTEAFF

J gene: TRBJ1-5
V gene: TRBV28
D gene: .
CDR3 protein: CASSFLLARGQPQHF

J gene: TRBJ1-5
V gene: TRBV19
D gene: TRBD1
CDR3 protein: CASSRGVGQGASNQPQHF

J gene: TRBJ2-5
V gene: TRBV27
D gene: TRBD2
CDR3 protein: CASSPSAGGRETQYF

J gene: TRBJ2-7
V gene: TRBV28
D gene: .
CDR3 protein: CASSLGGSGTYEQYF

J gene: TRBJ2-7
V gene: TRBV6-4
D gene: TRBD2
CDR3 protein: CASSVGLAICYEQYF

J gene: TRBJ1-5
V gene: TRBV4-2
D gene: TRBD1
CDR3 protein: CASSQGANQPQHF

J gene: TRBJ2-7
V gene: TRBV5-1
D gene: TRBD1
CDR3 protein: CASSYGQVPSYEQYF

J gene: TRBJ2-7
V gene: TRBV6-5
D gene: TRBD1
CDR3 protein: CASSYSTMGQAYEQYF

J gene: TRBJ1-5
V gene: TRBV19
D gene: .
CDR3 protein: CASSIETENQPQHF

J gene: TRBJ2-1
V gene: TRBV7-9
D gene: .
CDR3 protein: CASSLEGAGKGYNEQFF

J gene: TRBJ1-1
V gene: TRBV6-5
D gene: TRBD1
CDR3 protein: CASSNHRGREPEAFF

J gene: TRBJ2-7
V gene: TRBV28
D gene: TRBD2
CDR3 protein: CAIAGGLYEQYF

J gene: TRBJ2-5
V gene: TRBV7-8
D gene: .
CDR3 protein: CASSLPRNWTQYF

J gene: TRBJ2-7
V gene: TRBV27
D gene: TRBD1
CDR3 protein: CASSNTGQGGRYF

J gene: TRBJ1-5
V gene: TRBV6-1
D gene: .
CDR3 protein: CASSEYAGERNQPQHF

J gene: TRBJ1-2
V gene: TRBV5-1
D gene: TRBD1
CDR3 protein: CASSSGTDYGYTF

J gene: TRBJ2-1
V gene: TRBV6-5
D gene: .
CDR3 protein: CASSPGGQGNNEQFF

J gene: TRBJ1-2
V gene: TRBV30
D gene: .
CDR3 protein: CAWRQGSYGYTF

J gene: TRBJ1-5
V gene: TRBV2
D gene: TRBD1
CDR3 protein: CASSVTGNQPQHF

J gene: TRBJ2-1
V gene: TRBV30
D gene: .
CDR3 protein: CAWSVAGSQRSSYNEQFF

J gene: TRBJ1-2
V gene: TRBV12-5
D gene: TRBD1
CDR3 protein: CASAAGTGSGNYGYTF

J gene: TRBJ2-7
V gene: TRBV5-1
D gene: TRBD2
CDR3 protein: CASSLEGGLALLTYEQYF

J gene: TRBJ2-1
V gene: TRBV7-9
D gene: .
CDR3 protein: CASRQPGVTYNEQFF